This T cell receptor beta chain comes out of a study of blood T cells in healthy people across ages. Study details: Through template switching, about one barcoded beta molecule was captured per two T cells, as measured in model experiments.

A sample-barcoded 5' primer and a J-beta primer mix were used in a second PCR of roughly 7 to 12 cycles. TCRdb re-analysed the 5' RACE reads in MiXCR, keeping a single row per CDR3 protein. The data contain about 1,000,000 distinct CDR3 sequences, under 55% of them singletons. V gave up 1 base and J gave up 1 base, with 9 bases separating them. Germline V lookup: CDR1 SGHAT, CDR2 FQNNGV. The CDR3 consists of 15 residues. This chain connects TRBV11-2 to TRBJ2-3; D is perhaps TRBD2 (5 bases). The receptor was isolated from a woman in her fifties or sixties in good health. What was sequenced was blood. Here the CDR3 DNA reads TGTGCCAGCAGCTTAGTACTAGTAGGCACAGATACGCAGTATTTT. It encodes CASSLVLVGTDTQYF.